Presented here are 25 T cell receptor beta chains from one specimen sequenced in a study of blood T cell repertoires in COVID-19. Generated by immunoSEQ multiplex PCR, the TCRdb table keeps only in-frame clones and is missing some. Altogether 200,000 to 250,000 clones are present, approximately 84% being singletons, with the ten largest covering around 1.8%. Sequencing used peripheral blood. The source is a woman at least 80 years old with acute or convalescent COVID-19.

The DNA for the CDR3 is TGTGCCAGCAGCTGGGGCCCGGGACTACAAGAGACCCAGTACTTC. It specifies CASSWGPGLQETQYF. This chain connects TRBV7-2 to TRBJ2-5, with TRBD2 identical over 7 bases. Trimming took 4 bases from V and 2 from J; bases not matched to a gene: 7. The CDR3 sequence is 15 residues long. In germline, CDR1 is SGHTA, CDR2 FQGNSA.

The chain is built from TRBV30 and TRBJ1-1, with 7 positions matching TRBD1. V dropped 0 bases and J dropped 11; count of bases not matched to a gene: 18. The CDR3 totals 16 residues. Germline lookup yields CDR1 GTSNPN and CDR2 SVGIG (reference sequence). The CDR3 DNA is TGTGCCTGGAGTGTACCCGTGAAGGGCAGGGGGGATTCGGCTTTCTTT. Amino acid sequence: CAWSVPVKGRGDSAFF.

V and J are TRBV27 and TRBJ2-1; TRBD2 matches at 9 bases. Germline V gene data show CDR1 as MNHEY and CDR2 as SMNVEV (reference sequence). The V gene end was trimmed by 2 bases and the J gene end by 5 bases; junction bases not matched to a gene: 4. The CDR3 covers 15 residues. CDR3 protein: CASSLLAGIHNEQFF. Here the CDR3 DNA reads TGTGCCAGCAGTTTACTAGCGGGAATCCACAATGAGCAGTTCTTC.

This rearrangement joins TRBV29-1 to TRBJ1-2; 7 nucleotides align to TRBD1. This CDR3 comprises 13 residues. The V segment lost 7 bases and the J segment 4 bases; nucleotides outside the gene matches: 9. Germline V gene sequence: CDR1 SQVTM, CDR2 ANQGSEA. This CDR3 is CSAQTGSSYGYTF. CDR3 in DNA: TGCAGCGCCCAGACAGGGAGTTCCTATGGCTACACCTTC.

The chain is built from TRBV28 and TRBJ2-1; D is possibly TRBD1 (6 bases). Trimming removed 6 bases from V and 5 bases from J, with 23 bases in between. From germline, CDR1 is MDHEN and CDR2 SYDVKM. CDR3 length equals 17 residues. CDR3 loop: CASRPSAGARINNEQFF. CDR3 nucleotides: TGTGCCAGCAGGCCGTCGGCAGGGGCCCGCATTAACAATGAGCAGTTCTTC. The whole variable domain, filled in from reference TRBV28 and TRBJ2-1, reads DVKVTQSSRYLVKRTGEKVFLECVQDMDHENMFWYRQDPGLGLRLIYFSYDVKMKEKGDIPEGYSVSREKKERFSLILESASTNQTSMYLCASRPSAGARINNEQFFGPGTRLTVL.

The chain combines TRBV7-2 with TRBJ1-3; D might be TRBD1 (6 bases). Germline CDR1 reads SGHTA; CDR2 reads FQGNSA. Between the trimmed V and J ends, which lost 6 bases and 0 bases, there was a span of 12 bases. This CDR3 is 15 amino acids long. The CDR3 region has the DNA TGTGCCAGCAGTTCAACAGGGAGCTCTGGAAACACCATATATTTT. It encodes CASSSTGSSGNTIYF.

Here the CDR3 DNA reads TGTGCCAGCAGGACCAAGGGGGCTGGTGGAACTGAAGCTTTCTTT. Translation: CASRTKGAGGTEAFF. This chain links TRBV28 with TRBJ1-1, with 7 bases lining up with TRBD1. The length of the CDR3 is 15 residues. The V gene end was trimmed by 6 bases and the J gene end by 5 bases; junction bases not matched to a gene: 12. Germline assignment: CDR1 MDHEN and CDR2 SYDVKM.

The chain couples TRBV5-1 to TRBJ1-3; the match to TRBD1 covers 9 bases. This CDR3 spans 20 amino acids. V gave up 0 bases and J gave up 2 bases; unmatched junction bases: 15. Germline-derived CDR1 and CDR2 are SGHRS and YFSETQ. CDR3 bases: TGCGCCAGCAGCTTGGGGGACAGGGTTTTTAGGGAGCCGGCTGGAAACACCATATATTTT. Protein product: CASSLGDRVFREPAGNTIYF.

The CDR3 is CASSLGLNSYNSPLHF. The DNA of the CDR3 is TGTGCCAGCAGCTTGGGGCTGAACTCCTATAATTCACCCCTCCACTTT. J is TRBJ1-6 and V is TRBV5-8, with unresolved D. The CDR3 spans 16 residues. The V gene lost 0 bases and the J gene lost 0 bases, with 7 bases spanning the gap. From germline, CDR1 is SGHTS and CDR2 YDEGEE. Drawing the rest from reference TRBV5-8 and TRBJ1-6, the complete variable domain is EAGVTQSPTHLIKTRGQQATLRCSPISGHTSVYWYQQALGLGLQFLLWYDEGEERNRGNFPPRFSGRQFPNYSSELNVNALELEDSALYLCASSLGLNSYNSPLHFGNGTRLTVT.

This CDR3 is CASSQGARGTDTQYF. CDR3 nucleotides: TGTGCCAGCAGCCAGGGGGCGCGAGGCACAGATACGCAGTATTTT. The chain has TRBV6-5 and TRBJ2-3, with TRBD1 matching over 8 bases. The CDR3 is made up of 15 amino acids. CDR1 and CDR2 from the germline V gene are MNHEY and SVGAGI. The V gene end was trimmed by 6 bases and the J gene end by 1 base; junction bases not matched to a gene: 6.

The table lists this clone with a few counts. The chain combines TRBV4-1 with TRBJ1-2; the D gene is possibly TRBD1 (5 bases). Germline V CDR1 and CDR2: MGHRA, YSYEKL. The CDR3 is 15 residues long. The germline V and J ends were trimmed by 1 base and 4 bases, with 13 bases remaining between them. The DNA for the CDR3 is TGCGCCAGCAGCCAAGTTCCAGGGTCCCTCTATGGCTACACCTTC. Its protein is CASSQVPGSLYGYTF.

V gene TRBV6-2 or TRBV6-3 combines with J gene TRBJ2-3, with TRBD2 identical over 8 bases. The germline V gene encodes CDR1 MNHEY and CDR2 SVGEGT. V was pared by 4 bases and J by 6 bases, with 9 bases of the junction left unmatched. This CDR3 has 15 residues. As DNA, the CDR3 is TGTGCCAGCAGTTCCTACGGGGGGGCGTTGGATACGCAGTATTTT. It is translated as CASSSYGGALDTQYF.

The rearrangement links TRBV5-4 to TRBJ1-1, with D perhaps TRBD1 (6 bases). The CDR3 covers 15 residues. Germline assignment: CDR1 SGHNT and CDR2 YYREEE (reference sequence). V was trimmed by 0 bases and J by 7 bases, leaving 16 bases between them. CDR3 protein: CASSLDRAEAFEAFF. In DNA form, the CDR3 reads TGTGCCAGCAGCTTGGACAGGGCGGAAGCATTTGAAGCTTTCTTT.

V gene TRBV18 combines with J gene TRBJ1-1; D gene ambiguous. This CDR3 contains 15 residues. Trimming removed 0 bases at V and 3 bases at J, with 11 bases between. Looked up from germline, CDR1 is KGHSH and CDR2 is LQKENI. Here the CDR3 reads CASSPPFGVDTEAFF. The DNA of the CDR3 is TGTGCCAGCTCACCACCTTTCGGGGTGGACACTGAAGCTTTCTTT.

The rearrangement joins TRBV15 to TRBJ2-5; 9 positions agree with TRBD1. The length of the CDR3 is 13 residues. J lost 10 bases, V lost 4 bases, and 7 bases had no gene match. CDR1 is LNHNV, CDR2 YYDKDF, per germline (reference sequence). The CDR3 coding sequence is TGTGCCACCAGCACCAACAGGGGGCTGGACCAGTACTTC. Protein product: CATSTNRGLDQYF.

With respect to this clone: Other DNA variants within this sample encode the same CDR3. The DNA of the CDR3 is TGTGCCTGGAGCCCCCAGAACACTGAAGCTTTCTTT. Its translation is CAWSPQNTEAFF. The chain is built from TRBV30 and TRBJ1-1, with D unresolved. Germline V CDR1 and CDR2: GTSNPN, SVGIG (reference sequence). The CDR3 is 12 amino acids. The V end was cut by 3 bases, the J end by 1 base, with 6 bases between.

V is TRBV7-2 and J is TRBJ1-5, with 7 positions matching TRBD1. CDR3 length equals 15 residues. V gave up 5 bases and J gave up 6 bases; unmatched junction bases: 10. The germline V gene encodes CDR1 SGHTA and CDR2 FQGNSA. The CDR3 is CASSPAGGPGQPQHF. The CDR3 DNA is TGTGCCAGCAGCCCGGCAGGGGGTCCAGGTCAGCCCCAGCATTTT.

The chain couples TRBV5-4 to TRBJ2-1; TRBD2 aligns across 8 bases. After removal of 1 base from V and 9 bases from J, the junction contained 6 bases not matched to a gene. Germline CDR1 is SGHNT and CDR2 is YYREEE (reference sequence). CDR3 length: 14 residues. In DNA form, the CDR3 reads TGTGCCAGCAGCTTGAGAGGGACTAGTAGTGAGCAGTTCTTC. This encodes CASSLRGTSSEQFF.

A word on this clone: The sample contains more than one DNA sequence encoding this CDR3. The CDR3 region has the DNA TGTGCCAGCAGCCCGGGACAGGGGAACTATGGCTACACCTTC. This sequence encodes CASSPGQGNYGYTF. This chain uses TRBV9 with TRBJ1-2, with 10 bases lining up with TRBD1. This CDR3 is built from 14 residues. From germline, CDR1 is SGDLS and CDR2 YYNGEE. V gave up 4 bases and J gave up 2 bases; unmatched junction bases: 2.

This chain links TRBV3-1 (or the pseudogene TRBV3-2) with TRBJ2-1; 10 positions match TRBD1. The CDR3 contains 15 residues. The ends lost 4 bases at V and 6 bases at J; junction bases unmatched: 6. Per germline, CDR1 LGHDT and CDR2 YNNKEL (reference sequence). CDR3 protein: CASSPRDRGTNEQFF. The CDR3 bases are TGTGCCAGCAGCCCCCGGGACAGGGGCACCAATGAGCAGTTCTTC.

The rearrangement links TRBV7-2 to TRBJ2-5; 9 bases align to TRBD1. The CDR3 has 12 amino acids. CDR1 and CDR2 (germline): SGHTA, FQGNSA. The junction had 2 bases not matched to a gene; V was cut back by 5 bases and J by 7 bases. The CDR3 here is CASSLGQGTQYF. CDR3 in DNA: TGTGCCAGCAGCCTGGGACAGGGGACCCAGTACTTC. The full variable domain, its missing parts supplied by reference TRBV7-2 and TRBJ2-5, is GAGVSQSPSNKVTEKGKDVELRCDPISGHTALYWYRQSLGQGLEFLIYFQGNSAPDKSGLPSDRFSAERTGGSVSTLTIQRTQQEDSAVYLCASSLGQGTQYFGPGTRLLVL.

This chain's CDR3 is CASSYGGTTSYEQYF. CDR3 coding DNA: TGTGCCAGCAGTTACGGGGGCACCACCTCCTACGAGCAGTACTTC. The gene calls are TRBV6-5 and TRBJ2-7; perhaps TRBD1 as D (6 bases). CDR3 length: 15 residues. The V end lost 2 bases, the J end lost 0 bases, and 11 bases lay between the germline ends. The germline gives CDR1 MNHEY, CDR2 SVGAGI.

V usage is TRBV4-3 and J usage is TRBJ1-4; 7 nucleotides line up with TRBD1. With V trimmed by 1 base and J by 5 bases, 1 base remained unmatched. CDR1 and CDR2 (germline): LGHNA, YSLEER. The CDR3 runs 14 residues. The CDR3: CASSQVQGNEKLFF. The CDR3 region has the DNA TGCGCCAGCAGCCAAGTACAGGGGAATGAAAAACTGTTTTTT.

The chain employs TRBV7-2 and TRBJ2-5, with 7 bases matching TRBD1. The CDR3 has 15 residues. Germline trimming cut 1 base from V and 5 bases from J; bases unmatched to any gene: 7. Germline V gene lookup returns CDR1 SGHTA and CDR2 FQGNSA. The CDR3 DNA sequence: TGTGCCAGCAGCTTAGGTACAGGGGTGGGGGAGACCCAGTACTTC. This translates into CASSLGTGVGETQYF.

As for this clone: At one end the junction does not follow the germline gene, possibly because of a read error. J is TRBJ1-2 and V is TRBV11-2, with 10 bases that match TRBD1. Germline V lookup: CDR1 SGHAT, CDR2 FQNNGV. The CDR3 extends over 13 amino acids. CDR3 DNA sequence: TGTGCCAGCAGCATCGGACAGGGGGAACAGTTTGCCTTC. Translation: CASSIGQGEQFAF.